The 2 T cell receptor beta chains listed next were all sequenced from one sample in a study of graft-versus-host responses after intestinal transplantation (dated by TCRdb to about 2021). Library method: the immunoSEQ multiplex PCR assay. TCRdb mirrors the immuneACCESS table, restricted to in-frame sequences. Some clones are absent from its copies; in checked studies, under half trace to an unresolved V gene, and the reason for the others is unknown. The sample profile shows 80,000 to 95,000 clones; 85% to 95% of them were found once. The top ten clonotypes cover around 6% of the sample. What these receptors recognize is not known. What this sample's time point label stands for: cells obtained before transplantation from donor or recipient. The source was unstimulated CD8+ T cells sorted from spleen or lymph node cells, collected before intestinal transplant. The receptor set was obtained from a human donor who received an intestinal transplant.

The chain carries TRBV28 and TRBJ2-3; the D call may be TRBD1 or TRBD2 (5 bases each). Germline values: CDR1 MDHEN, CDR2 SYDVKM. This CDR3 contains 17 residues. V lost 3 bases to trimming and J lost 4 bases, with 20 bases between them. The CDR3: CASSLGPDSAGADTQYF. CDR3 coding DNA: TGTGCCAGCAGTTTGGGACCCGATTCCGCTGGGGCAGATACGCAGTATTTT.

This rearrangement joins TRBV2 to TRBJ2-7; weak D call: TRBD1 (6 bases). The CDR3 totals 14 residues. Trimming left V 5 bases short and J 3 bases short, with 14 bases between. Germline-derived CDR1 and CDR2 are SNHLY and FYNNEI. The CDR3 coding sequence is TGTGCCAGCAGTTTCGGGACAACCGTCTACGAGCAGTACTTC. Amino acids: CASSFGTTVYEQYF.